Ten or more counts support the clone carrying this T cell receptor (beta chain). CDR1 MNHEY and CDR2 SMNVEV come from the germline V gene (reference sequence). V dropped 4 bases and J dropped 2; count of bases not matched to a gene: 3. CDR3 length: 16 amino acids. The sample belongs to a study of Graves' ophthalmopathy and Graves' hyperthyroidism. CDR3 regions of TCR beta were amplified from RNA transcripts. The first-round RT-PCR employed HTBI primers together with the Qiagen OneStep RT-PCR kit. A multiplex PCR was then performed as the second round. MiXCR, applied by TCRdb to the multiplex PCR reads, yields one record per CDR3 protein. The table lists about 420,000 distinct CDR3 sequences, under 25% of them singletons, with under 3.5% in the top ten.

The receptor was derived from a woman between 18 and 29 years old with stable Graves' hyperthyroidism. The J gene is TRBJ2-2, the V gene TRBV27; 11 bases fit TRBD2. The specimen sequenced was peripheral blood. The CDR3 region is CASSSTSGVNTGELFF. The DNA of the CDR3 is TGTGCCAGCAGTTCGACTAGCGGGGTTAACACCGGGGAGCTGTTTTTT.